This T cell receptor beta chain was profiled in a study of technical replicates of blood from a handful of donors. The protocol was immunoSEQ multiplex PCR, while the TCRdb copy is restricted to in-frame clones and leaves out a portion. The sample contains 59,000 or so clones, over 85% of which appear only once. The CDR3 loop spans 15 amino acids. Trimming shortened V by 7 bases and J by 0 bases, and 15 bases separated the two germline ends. The germline V gene has CDR1 SNHLY and CDR2 FYNNEI. The clonotype comes from a human donor in good health. Some clones in this sample may be carry-over from other donors' samples. V and J are TRBV2 and TRBJ2-5, with D possibly being TRBD1 (6 bases). The sequenced sample consisted of PBMCs. The CDR3 sequence: CASKYQGTYQETQYF. The CDR3 bases are TGTGCCAGCAAATACCAGGGGACCTACCAAGAGACCCAGTACTTC. The full variable domain, with the rest looked up from reference TRBV2 and TRBJ2-5, is EPEVTQTPSHQVTQMGQEVILRCVPISNHLYFYWYRQILGQKVEFLVSFYNNEISEKSEIFDDQFSVERPDGSNFTLKIRSTKLEDSAMYFCASKYQGTYQETQYFGPGTRLLVL.